These T cell receptor beta chains were read from a single sample in a study of blood T cell repertoires in COVID-19. Sequencing was performed with immunoSEQ multiplex PCR; in TCRdb, only in-frame clones are kept and a portion is missing. This table holds about 400,000 clones, about 89% found once. What was sequenced was peripheral blood. These receptors were collected from a woman under 40 with acute or convalescent COVID-19. The CDR3 runs from the conserved cysteine through the conserved F or W. A D gene is named only where the DNA matches it firmly. Only some rows state a clone size, as once, few, many or a class for expanded clones.

cdr3_aa cdr3_nt j_call d_call clone_size v_call
CASSEQGITVEKLFF TGTGCCAGCAGCGAGCAGGGGATAACGGTGGAAAAACTGTTTTTT TRBJ1-4 - - TRBV14
CASSHRVGTEAFF TGTGCCAGCAGCCATCGGGTCGGCACTGAAGCTTTCTTT TRBJ1-1 - - TRBV4-2
CASSRTYTGELFF TGTGCCAGCAGCCGGACATACACCGGGGAGCTGTTTTTT TRBJ2-2 - once TRBV14
CAVGTSGGASADTQYF TGTGCCGTTGGGACTAGCGGGGGGGCAAGTGCAGATACGCAGTATTTT TRBJ2-3 TRBD2 - TRBV10-3
CASLTGGPNEKLFF TGTGCCAGCTTGACAGGGGGCCCTAATGAAAAACTGTTTTTT TRBJ1-4 TRBD1 - TRBV28
CASSPGTGAGEQFF TGTGCCAGCAGCCCCGGGACAGGGGCAGGGGAGCAGTTCTTC TRBJ2-1 TRBD1 - TRBV5-6
CATSAMEGTGTDTQYF TGTGCCACCAGCGCTATGGAGGGGACGGGCACAGATACGCAGTATTTT TRBJ2-3 - once TRBV15
CASSSGTSGGSDTQYF TGTGCCAGTAGTTCGGGGACTAGCGGGGGAAGTGATACGCAGTATTTT TRBJ2-3 TRBD2 - TRBV19
CASSYPTQDRGLGYTF TGTGCCAGCAGTTACCCCACCCAGGACAGGGGGCTTGGCTACACCTTC TRBJ1-2 TRBD1 - TRBV6-2/TRBV6-3
CASSQLQQGPAEAFF TGTGCCAGCAGCCAACTCCAACAGGGGCCCGCTGAAGCTTTCTTT TRBJ1-1 TRBD1 - TRBV7-2
CASSPLADEKLFF TGTGCCAGCAGTCCCCTGGCAGATGAAAAACTGTTTTTT TRBJ1-4 - - TRBV28
CASSQDLLAGVKTQYF TGTGCCAGCAGCCAAGATCTACTAGCGGGGGTAAAGACCCAGTACTTC TRBJ2-5 TRBD2 - TRBV3-1/TRBV3-2
CASSLAPGQGSGETQYF TGCGCCAGCAGCTTAGCTCCGGGACAGGGGTCTGGAGAGACCCAGTACTTC TRBJ2-5 TRBD1 - TRBV5-1
CASSDPGQGHTF TGTGCCAGCAGTGATCCCGGACAGGGCCACACCTTC TRBJ1-2 TRBD1 - TRBV25-1
CASSLGQATGELFF TGTGCCAGCAGCTTGGGACAGGCCACCGGGGAGCTGTTTTTT TRBJ2-2 TRBD1 - TRBV6-5
CASRPSQGRVEQYF TGTGCCAGCAGGCCTTCACAGGGTAGGGTCGAGCAGTACTTC TRBJ2-7 - - TRBV2
CASRVPGSGFYEQYF TGTGCCAGCAGGGTCCCGGGATCCGGGTTCTACGAGCAGTACTTC TRBJ2-7 - - TRBV6-5
CASSALAGVYNEQFF TGCGCCAGCAGCGCCCTAGCGGGGGTTTACAATGAGCAGTTCTTC TRBJ2-1 TRBD2 - TRBV4-1
CASSLAQTGAGKGYTF TGCGCCAGCAGCTTGGCCCAGACAGGGGCTGGGAAGGGCTACACCTTC TRBJ1-2 TRBD1 - TRBV5-1
CASSRGAGAYNEQFF TGTGCCAGCAGTCGGGGGGCAGGGGCCTACAATGAGCAGTTCTTC TRBJ2-1 - - TRBV11-2
CASNSGLTSSYNEQFF TGTGCCAGCAATTCGGGACTTACGAGCTCCTACAATGAGCAGTTCTTC TRBJ2-1 - once TRBV2
CASSQAQAVLGYEQYF TGCGCCAGCAGCCAAGCACAGGCAGTACTTGGCTACGAGCAGTACTTC TRBJ2-7 - - TRBV4-1
CASSLVQGSNYGYTF TGTGCCAGCAGCTTGGTGCAGGGTTCTAACTATGGCTACACCTTC TRBJ1-2 - - TRBV5-4
CAWSSTGGLGYTF TGTGCCTGGAGTTCGACAGGGGGCTTAGGCTACACCTTC TRBJ1-2 TRBD1 - TRBV30
CASSKGMTGLTSGNTIYF TGTGCCAGCAGCAAAGGGATGACAGGACTCACTTCTGGAAACACCATATATTTT TRBJ1-3 - once TRBV21-1
CSAEREPPVGYGYTF TGCAGCGCAGAGCGGGAGCCCCCGGTAGGCTATGGCTACACCTTC TRBJ1-2 - - TRBV29-1
CSVMELETQYF TGCAGCGTTATGGAGTTAGAGACCCAGTACTTC TRBJ2-5 - few TRBV29-1
CASSLASFLDTQYF TGTGCCAGCAGCTTGGCTAGTTTTTTGGATACGCAGTATTTT TRBJ2-3 - - TRBV5-8
CASRGLAGVYNEQFF TGTGCCAGCAGGGGACTAGCGGGGGTCTACAATGAGCAGTTCTTC TRBJ2-1 TRBD2 - TRBV6-5
CASGLVVVAAFTGELFF TGTGCTAGTGGTTTGGTGGTCGTGGCAGCGTTCACCGGGGAGCTGTTTTTT TRBJ2-2 - - TRBV12-5
CASKTGQGGNQPQHF TGTGCCAGCAAAACAGGGCAGGGTGGAAATCAGCCCCAGCATTTT TRBJ1-5 - - TRBV19
CSVLRDRGFTDTQYF TGCAGCGTGCTCCGGGACAGGGGTTTTACAGATACGCAGTATTTT TRBJ2-3 TRBD1 - TRBV29-1
CASRIGDSRYEQYF TGCGCCAGCAGGATAGGGGACAGCCGCTACGAGCAGTACTTC TRBJ2-7 TRBD1 few TRBV5-1
CASSSTGAGSYEQYF TGTGCCAGCAGTTCTACAGGGGCCGGCTCCTACGAGCAGTACTTC TRBJ2-7 TRBD1 - TRBV27
CASSQRLAGGPGELFF TGTGCCAGCAGCCAAAGACTAGCGGGGGGGCCCGGGGAGCTGTTTTTT TRBJ2-2 TRBD2 - TRBV7-8
CASGRGEQFF TGTGCCAGCGGGCGTGGTGAGCAGTTCTTC TRBJ2-1 - - TRBV6-5
CAWSVARGTEAFF TGTGCCTGGAGTGTGGCAAGGGGAACTGAAGCTTTCTTT TRBJ1-1 - - TRBV30
CASSFFREAFF TGTGCCAGCAGCTTTTTTAGAGAAGCTTTCTTT TRBJ1-1 - - TRBV28
CASSENRGNQPQHF TGTGCCAGCAGTGAGAACAGGGGGAATCAGCCCCAGCATTTT TRBJ1-5 TRBD1 - TRBV6-1
CSGRAGNTIYF TGCAGCGGAAGAGCTGGAAACACCATATATTTT TRBJ1-3 - - TRBV29-1
CASSPEGSGANVLTF TGTGCCAGCAGCCCGGAGGGCTCTGGGGCCAACGTCCTGACTTTC TRBJ2-6 - - TRBV5-6
CASSHGLQGRDEQFF TGCGCCAGCAGCCACGGACTACAGGGGCGGGATGAGCAGTTCTTC TRBJ2-1 - - TRBV5-1
CASRTGQDSGSPLHF TGTGCCTCCAGGACGGGACAGGATTCGGGTTCACCCCTCCACTTT TRBJ1-6 TRBD1 - TRBV19
CASSLTRDSPLHF TGTGCCAGCAGCTTAACTCGGGATTCACCCCTCCACTTT TRBJ1-6 - - TRBV7-3
CSVGGTQGGYNEQFF TGCAGCGTTGGGGGGACGCAGGGAGGGTACAATGAGCAGTTCTTC TRBJ2-1 TRBD2 - TRBV29-1
CASSFGRGEDTQYF TGTGCCAGCAGCTTCGGCCGAGGAGAGGATACGCAGTATTTT TRBJ2-3 - - TRBV7-9
CASSLFNSPSGQGLDTQYF TGTGCCAGCAGTTTATTCAACTCTCCTTCGGGACAGGGTCTCGATACGCAGTATTTT TRBJ2-3 TRBD1 - TRBV28
CASSYSRVLKTGELFF TGTGCCAGCAGTTACTCGAGGGTACTTAAAACCGGGGAGCTGTTTTTT TRBJ2-2 - - TRBV6-5
CAWSALGNTIYF TGTGCCTGGAGTGCCTTAGGAAACACCATATATTTT TRBJ1-3 - - TRBV30
CASSQGQGRGDEKLFF TGCGCCAGCAGCCAAGGACAGGGGCGAGGGGATGAAAAACTGTTTTTT TRBJ1-4 TRBD1 - TRBV4-1
CASRNWQGSYGYTF TGTGCCAGCAGGAACTGGCAGGGTTCCTATGGCTACACCTTC TRBJ1-2 - - TRBV6-5
CASSPADLSGANVLTF TGTGCCAGCTCACCTGCGGATCTCTCTGGGGCCAACGTCCTGACTTTC TRBJ2-6 - - TRBV18